Below, 29 T cell receptor beta chains from the same sample are listed, as sequenced in a study of beta chain features in type 1 diabetes. Study-wide points: TCRB CDR3 length was moderately but significantly reduced in all four CD4+ subsets of Type 1 diabetes patients.

The whole isolated RNA underwent reverse transcription, so sequencing captured expressed TCRB transcripts. Repertoires were generated with immunoSEQ multiplex PCR, while TCRdb's copy carries only in-frame clones and drops some. The table lists hundreds of thousands of clones, around 15% of them singletons. Their specific antigens are unknown. The sample consisted of naive CD4+ T cells from blood. All receptors come from a man aged 18 to 30 with type 1 diabetes.

The chain combines TRBV6-5 with TRBJ2-5; tentatively, D is TRBD1 (6 bases). Germline V gene lookup returns CDR1 MNHEY and CDR2 SVGAGI. Trimming left V 2 bases short and J 6 bases short, with 10 bases between. The CDR3 loop spans 13 amino acids. The CDR3 is CASSYVGAKTQYF. In DNA, the CDR3 is TGTGCCAGCAGTTACGTGGGGGCGAAGACCCAGTACTTC.

This clone came up a few times. This chain joins TRBV7-2 and TRBJ2-3, with D unclear. Germline loops: CDR1 SGHTA, CDR2 FQGNSA. V was pared by 1 base and J by 4 bases, with 12 bases between. This CDR3 contains 15 residues. CDR3 coding DNA: TGTGCCAGCAGCTTAGAGGTGGGAACTCCAGATACGCAGTATTTT. Amino acid sequence: CASSLEVGTPDTQYF.

The sample holds a few counts of this clone. J is TRBJ1-5 and V is TRBV28; D is possibly TRBD1 (5 bases). Looked up from germline, CDR1 is MDHEN and CDR2 is SYDVKM. V lost 4 bases and J 7 bases, leaving 14 bases between the germline ends. CDR3 size: 14 residues. CDR3 residues: CASSYSTGGQPQHF. The CDR3 bases are TGTGCCAGCAGTTACTCGACCGGGGGACAGCCCCAGCATTTT. Filled out from reference TRBV28 and TRBJ1-5, the complete variable domain reads DVKVTQSSRYLVKRTGEKVFLECVQDMDHENMFWYRQDPGLGLRLIYFSYDVKMKEKGDIPEGYSVSREKKERFSLILESASTNQTSMYLCASSYSTGGQPQHFGDGTRLSIL.

This clone was seen a few times. The V gene is TRBV7-9, the J gene TRBJ2-5, with D unclear. The CDR3 sequence is 13 residues long. CDR1 SEHNR and CDR2 FQNEAQ come from the germline V gene (reference sequence). V was cut by 5 bases and J by 14 bases, with 21 bases left in between. Here the CDR3 reads CASSQPLARNSYF. Written as DNA, the CDR3 is TGTGCCAGCAGCCAACCGCTGGCCCGGAATTCATACTTC.

The table lists this clone with a few counts. V usage is TRBV7-3 and J usage is TRBJ1-5; D not resolved. Germline CDR1 reads SGHTA; CDR2 reads FQGTGA. The CDR3 loop spans 13 amino acids. V was clipped by 3 bases and J by 1 base, with 4 bases between them. The CDR3 loop reads CASSFKSNQPQHF. Written as DNA, the CDR3 is TGTGCCAGCAGCTTTAAAAGCAATCAGCCCCAGCATTTT.

This chain uses TRBV4-2 with TRBJ2-7; D is possibly TRBD1 or TRBD2 (6 bases each). There are 14 residues in the CDR3. Germline V gives CDR1 LGHNA, CDR2 YNFKEQ. Trimming left V 0 bases short and J 4 bases short, with 10 bases between. Here the CDR3 DNA reads TGTGCCAGCAGCCAAGATCAAGGGGGGTACGAGCAGTACTTC. It yields the protein CASSQDQGGYEQYF.

The chain employs TRBV19 and TRBJ2-5; D uncertain. The V gene lost 5 bases and the J gene lost 3 bases, with 16 bases spanning the gap. The germline gives CDR1 LNHDA, CDR2 SQIVND (reference sequence). The CDR3 has 15 amino acids. CDR3 sequence: CASSLQFDFKETQYF. For the CDR3, the DNA is TGTGCCAGTAGTTTACAGTTCGACTTCAAAGAGACCCAGTACTTC. The variable domain in full, with the rest retrieved from reference TRBV19 and TRBJ2-5, is DGGITQSPKYLFRKEGQNVTLSCEQNLNHDAMYWYRQDPGQGLRLIYYSQIVNDFQKGDIAEGYSVSREKKESFPLTVTSAQKNPTAFYLCASSLQFDFKETQYFGPGTRLLVL.

The gene calls are TRBV7-2 and TRBJ2-5; unclear D gene. This CDR3 region has 15 residues. From germline, CDR1 is SGHTA and CDR2 FQGNSA. V shed 3 bases and J shed 2 bases, with 13 bases lying between them. CDR3 in DNA: TGTGCCAGCAGCTTCCCGCGAGAAAGGCAAGAGACCCAGTACTTC. It is translated as CASSFPRERQETQYF.

This rearrangement joins TRBV30 to TRBJ2-1; unclear D gene. CDR1 and CDR2 (germline): GTSNPN, SVGIG (reference sequence). The CDR3 has 13 residues. The V gene lost 0 bases and the J gene lost 8 bases, with 11 bases spanning the gap. Here the CDR3 DNA reads TGTGCCTGGAGTGTTTTGTTTCGGGATGAGCAGTTCTTC. Translation gives CAWSVLFRDEQFF.

This chain links TRBV10-3 with TRBJ1-1; the D is unclear. The germline V gene encodes CDR1 ENHRY and CDR2 SYGVKD. The CDR3 has 12 amino acids. V lost 11 bases, J lost 3 bases, and 13 bases lay in between. The CDR3 protein is CAAAETYTEAFF. Written as DNA, the CDR3 is TGTGCCGCCGCCGAGACTTACACTGAAGCTTTCTTT.

This clone has a handful of counts. V gene TRBV12-5 combines with J gene TRBJ2-1; no definite D call. Germline V lookup: CDR1 LGHNT, CDR2 FRNRAP. The CDR3 consists of 14 residues. Trimming pared 2 bases from V and 6 bases from J, leaving 11 bases between. The CDR3: CASGLRVNSNEQFF. The CDR3 DNA is TGTGCTAGTGGTTTGAGGGTTAACTCCAATGAGCAGTTCTTC.

This clone turned up a few times. This chain links TRBV6-5 with TRBJ2-1, with no clear D. In germline, CDR1 is MNHEY, CDR2 SVGAGI. Trimming took off 5 bases at V and 5 bases at J, with 13 bases between the two ends. CDR3 length: 14 amino acids. As DNA, the CDR3 is TGTGCCAGCAGTGGACGGACGGGTAACAATGAGCAGTTCTTC. This gives the protein CASSGRTGNNEQFF.

V and J are TRBV7-2 and TRBJ2-1, with TRBD1 matching 8 bases. V shed 1 base and J 7 bases; nucleotides not matched to a gene: 3. Germline CDR1 SGHTA, CDR2 FQGNSA. The CDR3 has 14 residues. CDR3 protein: CASSLVRGRNEQFF. The DNA of the CDR3 is TGTGCCAGCAGCTTAGTCAGGGGGCGGAATGAGCAGTTCTTC.

This clone turned up a few times. The CDR3 is CASSQGQHNQPQHF. DNA of the CDR3: TGTGCCAGCAGCCAGGGACAGCACAATCAGCCCCAGCATTTT. The V call is TRBV7-9, the J call TRBJ1-5; 7 bases match TRBD1. The germline CDR1 and CDR2 sequences are SEHNR and FQNEAQ (reference sequence). CDR3 size: 14 residues. The J segment lost 3 bases and the V segment lost 5 bases, leaving 4 bases of the junction unmatched.

This clone was recorded a few times. The chain employs TRBV5-1 and TRBJ2-1; no reliable D call. Trimming took off 2 bases at V and 10 bases at J, with 13 bases between the two ends. CDR1 is SGHRS and CDR2 is YFSETQ in the germline V gene. This CDR3 has 13 residues. The CDR3 sequence is CASSFGPMSEQFF. DNA of the CDR3: TGCGCCAGCAGCTTCGGCCCGATGTCCGAGCAGTTCTTC.

This sequence joins TRBV7-9 and TRBJ1-1, with 11 bases lining up with TRBD1. This CDR3 contains 15 residues. CDR1 is SEHNR and CDR2 is FQNEAQ in the germline V gene (reference sequence). Trimming cost V 6 bases and J 3 bases; bases outside gene matches: 6. CDR3 amino acids: CASSFGQGADTEAFF. CDR3 nucleotides: TGTGCCAGCAGTTTCGGACAGGGGGCGGACACTGAAGCTTTCTTT.

V gene TRBV6-5 combines with J gene TRBJ1-3, with TRBD1 as a possible D gene (6 bases). This CDR3 has 14 residues. Germline V lookup: CDR1 MNHEY, CDR2 SVGAGI. The germline V and J ends were trimmed by 5 bases and 7 bases, with 15 bases remaining between them. For the CDR3, the DNA is TGTGCCAGCAGTATTAACAGGGAGGCGAACACCATATATTTT. It encodes CASSINREANTIYF.

This clone was recorded a few times. This rearrangement joins TRBV18 to TRBJ2-3; 9 nucleotides agree with TRBD2. The V gene end was trimmed by 6 bases and the J gene end by 0 bases; junction bases not matched to a gene: 4. Per the germline V gene, CDR1 is KGHSH and CDR2 is LQKENI. The CDR3 is 15 amino acids. The CDR3 DNA sequence: TGTGCCAGCTCGTCTCTAGCGGGGAGCACAGATACGCAGTATTTT. This translates into CASSSLAGSTDTQYF. The full variable domain, its missing parts supplied by reference TRBV18 and TRBJ2-3, is NAGVMQNPRHLVRRRGQEARLRCSPMKGHSHVYWYRQLPEEGLKFMVYLQKENIIDESGMPKERFSAEFPKEGPSILRIQQVVRGDSAAYFCASSSLAGSTDTQYFGPGTRLTVL.

This clone has more than one count but fewer than ten. The chain employs TRBV29-1 and TRBJ1-5; D is possibly TRBD1 (6 bases). The V gene's germline CDR1 is SQVTM and CDR2 ANQGSEA. Deletions cut 3 bases from V and 7 bases from J, with 13 bases between. The CDR3 is 13 residues long. In DNA form, the CDR3 reads TGCAGCGTTGAGACCTTTACAGGGCAGCCCCAGCATTTT. Translating gives CSVETFTGQPQHF. The variable domain in full, completed from reference TRBV29-1 and TRBJ1-5, reads SAVISQKPSRDICQRGTSLTIQCQVDSQVTMMFWYRQQPGQSLTLIATANQGSEATYESGFVIDKFPISRPNLTFSTLTVSNMSPEDSSIYLCSVETFTGQPQHFGDGTRLSIL.

The chain joins TRBV27 to TRBJ2-2, with a possible D match to TRBD2 (6 bases). Germline V gene data show CDR1 as MNHEY and CDR2 as SMNVEV (reference sequence). The ends were cut back, 4 bases at V and 5 bases at J, with 11 bases in the middle. The CDR3 has 14 residues. The chain's CDR3 is CASSSPGETGELFF. The CDR3 nucleotides read TGTGCCAGCAGTTCGCCGGGGGAAACCGGGGAGCTGTTTTTT.

This clone was seen a few times. The V gene is TRBV10-3, the J gene TRBJ2-7, with D maybe TRBD1 (5 bases). The CDR3 runs to 13 residues. Germline V CDR1 and CDR2: ENHRY, SYGVKD. Trimming took off 11 bases at V and 0 bases at J, with 14 bases between the two ends. CDR3 region: CAAQPDTSYEQYF. CDR3 coding DNA: TGTGCCGCGCAGCCGGACACCTCCTACGAGCAGTACTTC.

This clone was observed a handful of times. The rearrangement uses TRBV19 and TRBJ2-6; 7 bases are shared with TRBD1. CDR1 is LNHDA and CDR2 is SQIVND in the germline V gene (reference sequence). The CDR3 sequence is 16 residues long. V was pared by 7 bases and J by 2 bases, with 8 bases of the junction left unmatched. CDR3 DNA: TGTGCCAGTAACAGACAGGGAGTAACTGGGGCCAACGTCCTGACTTTC. Residues: CASNRQGVTGANVLTF.

There are a few counts of this clone. V is TRBV5-4 and J is TRBJ1-1, with 9 bases lining up with TRBD1. CDR3 length: 16 residues. Per the germline V gene, CDR1 is SGHNT and CDR2 is YYREEE (reference sequence). Germline trimming cut 2 bases from V and 1 base from J; bases unmatched to any gene: 6. The CDR3 DNA sequence: TGTGCCAGCAGCTTTGCGCCGGGACAGGGGAACACTGAAGCTTTCTTT. This gives the protein CASSFAPGQGNTEAFF.

V usage is TRBV30 and J usage is TRBJ1-2; 7 bases match TRBD1. The CDR3 runs 15 residues. Germline V gene data show CDR1 as GTSNPN and CDR2 as SVGIG (reference sequence). J lost 4 bases, V lost 4 bases, and 12 bases had no gene match. Written as DNA, the CDR3 is TGTGCCTGGACCCCTGACAGGGCCCCTGGCTATGGCTACACCTTC. This translates into CAWTPDRAPGYGYTF.

The CDR3 sequence is CASSLPTSGSYNEQFF. In nucleotides, the CDR3 is TGTGCCAGCAGCTTACCCACTAGCGGGTCCTACAATGAGCAGTTCTTC. The rearrangement links TRBV7-2 to TRBJ2-1; 9 positions agree with TRBD2. With V trimmed by 2 bases and J by 1 base, 3 bases remained unmatched. From germline, CDR1 is SGHTA and CDR2 FQGNSA. The CDR3 spans 16 residues. The full variable domain, in which reference TRBV7-2 and TRBJ2-1 provide the parts outside the CDR3, is GAGVSQSPSNKVTEKGKDVELRCDPISGHTALYWYRQSLGQGLEFLIYFQGNSAPDKSGLPSDRFSAERTGGSVSTLTIQRTQQEDSAVYLCASSLPTSGSYNEQFFGPGTRLTVL.

The chain links TRBV5-4 to TRBJ1-2, with 7 bases fitting TRBD1. Germline CDR1 reads SGHNT; CDR2 reads YYREEE (reference sequence). V shed 9 bases and J 2 bases; nucleotides not matched to a gene: 7. This CDR3 comprises 13 residues. CDR3 nucleotide sequence: TGTGCCACCCAGACAGGGACAAACTATGGCTACACCTTC. Amino acids: CATQTGTNYGYTF.

The genes are TRBV9 and TRBJ1-3; D not certain. The length of the CDR3 is 13 residues. The V gene lost 3 bases and the J gene lost 5 bases, with 9 bases spanning the gap. Germline loops: CDR1 SGDLS, CDR2 YYNGEE. The CDR3 spells CASSALLRNTIYF. As DNA, the CDR3 is TGTGCCAGCAGCGCACTTCTCAGAAACACCATATATTTT.

This clone was observed a few times. The J gene is TRBJ1-1, the V gene TRBV5-1; D not resolved. This CDR3 region has 16 residues. V was shortened by 0 bases and J by 0 bases, with 12 bases between the two germline ends. Germline V gene lookup returns CDR1 SGHRS and CDR2 YFSETQ. The CDR3, as DNA: TGCGCCAGCAGCTTGGCCGGGCGGTCCTTGAACACTGAAGCTTTCTTT. Its protein is CASSLAGRSLNTEAFF.

This clone was observed a few times. The chain uses TRBV30 and TRBJ2-1; D ambiguous. The V gene lost 2 bases and the J gene lost 6 bases, with 8 bases spanning the gap. The CDR3 has 12 amino acids. Germline values: CDR1 GTSNPN, CDR2 SVGIG (reference sequence). The CDR3 DNA is TGTGCCTGGAGTCGGCTAGTCAATGAGCAGTTCTTC. Its translation is CAWSRLVNEQFF.